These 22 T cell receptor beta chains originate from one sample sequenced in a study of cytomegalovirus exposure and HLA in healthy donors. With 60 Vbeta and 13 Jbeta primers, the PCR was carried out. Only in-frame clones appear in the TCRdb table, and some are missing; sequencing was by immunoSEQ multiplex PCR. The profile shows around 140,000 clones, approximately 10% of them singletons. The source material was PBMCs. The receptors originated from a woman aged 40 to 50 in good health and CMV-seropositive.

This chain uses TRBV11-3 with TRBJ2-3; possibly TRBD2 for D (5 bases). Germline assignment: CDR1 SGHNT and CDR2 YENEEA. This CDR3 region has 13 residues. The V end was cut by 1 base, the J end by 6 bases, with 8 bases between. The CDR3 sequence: CASSLAPGDTQYF. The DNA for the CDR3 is TGTGCCAGCAGCTTAGCCCCGGGGGATACGCAGTATTTT.

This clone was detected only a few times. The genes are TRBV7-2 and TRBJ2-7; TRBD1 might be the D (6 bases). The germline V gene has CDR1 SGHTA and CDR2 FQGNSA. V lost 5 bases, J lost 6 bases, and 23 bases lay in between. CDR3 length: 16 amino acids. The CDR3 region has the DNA TGTGCCAGCAGCCCGACTCAGGGTTCAGGGGTCTCCGAGCAGTACTTC. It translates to CASSPTQGSGVSEQYF.

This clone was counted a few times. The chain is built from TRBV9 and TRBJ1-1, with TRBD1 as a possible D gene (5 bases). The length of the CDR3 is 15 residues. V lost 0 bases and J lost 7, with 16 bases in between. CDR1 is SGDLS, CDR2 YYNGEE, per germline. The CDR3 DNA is TGTGCCAGCAGCGTAGCCGGCGGGGCTAATGGTGAAGCTTTCTTT. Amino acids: CASSVAGGANGEAFF.

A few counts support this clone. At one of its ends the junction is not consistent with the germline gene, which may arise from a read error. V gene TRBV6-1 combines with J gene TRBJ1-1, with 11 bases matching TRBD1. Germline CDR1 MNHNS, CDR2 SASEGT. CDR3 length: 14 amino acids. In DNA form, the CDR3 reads TGTGCCAGCACCTCCGGGGACAGGGGGGGGAGATGGCACTTT. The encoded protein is CASTSGDRGGRWHF.

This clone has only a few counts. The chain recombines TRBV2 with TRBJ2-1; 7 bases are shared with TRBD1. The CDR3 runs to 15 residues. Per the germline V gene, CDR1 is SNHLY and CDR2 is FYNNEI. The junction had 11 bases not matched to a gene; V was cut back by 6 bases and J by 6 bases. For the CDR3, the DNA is TGTGCCAGCAGCCAGACGGGACAGCTACTCAATGAGCAGTTCTTC. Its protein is CASSQTGQLLNEQFF.

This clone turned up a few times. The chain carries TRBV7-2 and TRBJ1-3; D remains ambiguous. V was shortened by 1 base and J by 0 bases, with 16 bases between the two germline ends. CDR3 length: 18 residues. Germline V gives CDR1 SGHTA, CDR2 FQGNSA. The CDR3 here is CASSLGRAGRFSGNTIYF. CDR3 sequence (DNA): TGTGCCAGCAGCTTAGGGAGGGCTGGGCGCTTCTCTGGAAACACCATATATTTT.

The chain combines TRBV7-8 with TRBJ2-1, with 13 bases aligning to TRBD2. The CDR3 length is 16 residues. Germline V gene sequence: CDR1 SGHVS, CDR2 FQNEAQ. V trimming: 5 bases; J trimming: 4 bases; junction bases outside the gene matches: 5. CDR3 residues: CASSPRLAGGYNEQFF. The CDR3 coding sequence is TGTGCCAGCAGCCCCAGACTAGCGGGGGGTTACAATGAGCAGTTCTTC.

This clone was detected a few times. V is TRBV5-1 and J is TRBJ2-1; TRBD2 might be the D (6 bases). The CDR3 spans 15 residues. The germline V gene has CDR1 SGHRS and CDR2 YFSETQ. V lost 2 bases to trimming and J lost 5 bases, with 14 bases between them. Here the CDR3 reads CASSLSNRRDNEQFF. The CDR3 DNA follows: TGCGCCAGCAGCTTATCGAACAGGAGGGACAATGAGCAGTTCTTC.

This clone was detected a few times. The CDR3 loop is CASSLDRNYQPQHF. In DNA form, the CDR3 reads TGTGCCAGCAGTTTAGACAGGAACTATCAGCCCCAGCATTTT. The V and J genes are TRBV27 and TRBJ1-5, with TRBD1 as a possible D gene (6 bases). This CDR3 comprises 14 residues. V shed 2 bases and J shed 5 bases, with 10 bases lying between them. Germline V CDR1 and CDR2: MNHEY, SMNVEV (reference sequence).

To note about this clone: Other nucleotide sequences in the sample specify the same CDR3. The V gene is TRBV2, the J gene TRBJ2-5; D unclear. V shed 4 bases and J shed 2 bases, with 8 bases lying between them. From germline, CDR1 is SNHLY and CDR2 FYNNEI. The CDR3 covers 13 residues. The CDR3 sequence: CASSGARQETQYF. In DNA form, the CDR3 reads TGTGCCAGCAGTGGGGCACGGCAAGAGACCCAGTACTTC. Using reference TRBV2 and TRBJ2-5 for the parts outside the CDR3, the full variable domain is EPEVTQTPSHQVTQMGQEVILRCVPISNHLYFYWYRQILGQKVEFLVSFYNNEISEKSEIFDDQFSVERPDGSNFTLKIRSTKLEDSAMYFCASSGARQETQYFGPGTRLLVL.

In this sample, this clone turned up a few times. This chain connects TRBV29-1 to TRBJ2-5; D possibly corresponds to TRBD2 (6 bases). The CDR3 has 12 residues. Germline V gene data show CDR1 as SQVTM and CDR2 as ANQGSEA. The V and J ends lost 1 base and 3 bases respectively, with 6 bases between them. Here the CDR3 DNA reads TGCAGCGTTGAAGGACTAGAAGAGACCCAGTACTTC. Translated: CSVEGLEETQYF.

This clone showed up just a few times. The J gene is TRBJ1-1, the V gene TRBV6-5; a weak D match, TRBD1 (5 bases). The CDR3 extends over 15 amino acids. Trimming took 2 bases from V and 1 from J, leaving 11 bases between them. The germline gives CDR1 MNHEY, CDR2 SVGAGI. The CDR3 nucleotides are TGTGCCAGCAGTTACAGCCTGGGGGGGAACACTGAAGCTTTCTTT. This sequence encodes CASSYSLGGNTEAFF.

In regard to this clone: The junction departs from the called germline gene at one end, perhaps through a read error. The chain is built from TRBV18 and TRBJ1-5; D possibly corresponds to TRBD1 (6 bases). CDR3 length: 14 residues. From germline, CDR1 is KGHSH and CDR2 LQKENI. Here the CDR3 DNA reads TGTGCCAGCTCAACCTACAGGGAAGATCAGCCCCAGAATTTT. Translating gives CASSTYREDQPQNF.

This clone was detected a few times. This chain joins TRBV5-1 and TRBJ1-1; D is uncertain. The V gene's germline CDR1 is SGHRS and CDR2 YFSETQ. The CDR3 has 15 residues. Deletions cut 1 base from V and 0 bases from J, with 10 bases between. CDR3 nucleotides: TGCGCCAGCAGCTTGTCGGGAGGGATGAACACTGAAGCTTTCTTT. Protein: CASSLSGGMNTEAFF.

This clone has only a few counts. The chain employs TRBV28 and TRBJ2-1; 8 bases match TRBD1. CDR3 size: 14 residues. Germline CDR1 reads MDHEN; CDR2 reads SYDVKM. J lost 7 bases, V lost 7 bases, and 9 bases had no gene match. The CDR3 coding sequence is TGTGCCAGCACCATGACAGGGGCGTGGAATGAGCAGTTCTTC. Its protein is CASTMTGAWNEQFF.

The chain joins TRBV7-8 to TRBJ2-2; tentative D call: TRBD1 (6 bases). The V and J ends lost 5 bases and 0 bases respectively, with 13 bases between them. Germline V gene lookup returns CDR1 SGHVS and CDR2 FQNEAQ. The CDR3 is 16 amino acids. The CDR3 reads CASSPRGTSNTGELFF. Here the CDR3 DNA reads TGTGCCAGCAGCCCAAGGGGGACATCGAACACCGGGGAGCTGTTTTTT.

The chain's CDR3 is CASTGYMAGELFF. Written as DNA, the CDR3 is TGTGCCAGCACAGGGTATATGGCCGGGGAGCTGTTTTTT. This chain links TRBV2 with TRBJ2-2; possibly TRBD1 for D (5 bases). This CDR3 contains 13 residues. Germline V lookup: CDR1 SNHLY, CDR2 FYNNEI. V was clipped by 7 bases and J by 6 bases, with 12 bases between them. The variable domain in full, completed from reference TRBV2 and TRBJ2-2, reads EPEVTQTPSHQVTQMGQEVILRCVPISNHLYFYWYRQILGQKVEFLVSFYNNEISEKSEIFDDQFSVERPDGSNFTLKIRSTKLEDSAMYFCASTGYMAGELFFGEGSRLTVL.

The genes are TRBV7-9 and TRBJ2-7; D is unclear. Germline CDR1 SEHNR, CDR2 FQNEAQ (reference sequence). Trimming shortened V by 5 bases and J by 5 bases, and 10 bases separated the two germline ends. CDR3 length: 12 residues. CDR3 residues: CASSEAQDEQYF. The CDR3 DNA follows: TGTGCCAGCAGCGAAGCCCAGGACGAGCAGTACTTC.

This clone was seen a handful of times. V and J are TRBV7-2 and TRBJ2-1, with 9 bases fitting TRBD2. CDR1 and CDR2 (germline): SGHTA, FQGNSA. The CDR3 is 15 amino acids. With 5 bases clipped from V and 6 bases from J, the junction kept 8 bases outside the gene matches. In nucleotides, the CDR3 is TGTGCCAGCAGCCCCGCGGGGGGGCGTGGCAATGAGCAGTTCTTC. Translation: CASSPAGGRGNEQFF.

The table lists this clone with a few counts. The CDR3 DNA follows: TGCGCCAGCAGCCCGACACTGAACACTGAAGCTTTCTTT. Translation gives CASSPTLNTEAFF. The chain has TRBV5-1 and TRBJ1-1; D not certain. Per the germline V gene, CDR1 is SGHRS and CDR2 is YFSETQ. V lost 4 bases, J lost 0 bases, and 7 bases lay in between. The CDR3 runs 13 residues.

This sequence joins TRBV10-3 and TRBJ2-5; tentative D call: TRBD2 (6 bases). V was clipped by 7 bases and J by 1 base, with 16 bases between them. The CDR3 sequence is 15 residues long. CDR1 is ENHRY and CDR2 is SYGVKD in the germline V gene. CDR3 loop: CAIKASAGPQETQYF. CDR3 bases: TGTGCCATCAAGGCTAGCGCGGGTCCCCAAGAGACCCAGTACTTC.

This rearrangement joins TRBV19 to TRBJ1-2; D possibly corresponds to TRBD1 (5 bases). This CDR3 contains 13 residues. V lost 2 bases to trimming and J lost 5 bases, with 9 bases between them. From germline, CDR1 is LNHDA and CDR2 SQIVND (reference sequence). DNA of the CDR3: TGTGCCAGTAGTATAACGGACAAATATGGCTACACCTTC. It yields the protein CASSITDKYGYTF.